One sample yielded the 8 T cell receptor beta chains listed below, sequenced in a study of memory CD4+ T cells and cytomegalovirus serostatus. The sort gate was single viable CD3+CD4+CD8-CD45RO+ cells for memory CD4+ T cells. Method: immunoSEQ multiplex PCR; TCRdb's copy keeps in-frame clones and lacks some. Seen here are some 64,000 clones, roughly 80% observed once, and the top ten hold about 0.88%. The source material was memory CD4+ T cells from blood. These receptors came from an adult in good health and CMV-seronegative.

This chain joins TRBV2 and TRBJ1-5; possibly TRBD1 for D (5 bases). Between the trimmed V and J ends, which lost 0 bases and 7 bases, there was a span of 28 bases. The CDR3 runs 20 residues. Germline values: CDR1 SNHLY, CDR2 FYNNEI. The CDR3 DNA sequence: TGTGCCAGCAGTGAAGCGCTTACGCTTCAGAATTGGGGCAATGGGCAGCCCCAGCATTTT. Amino acids: CASSEALTLQNWGNGQPQHF. The full variable domain, with the rest looked up from reference TRBV2 and TRBJ1-5, is EPEVTQTPSHQVTQMGQEVILRCVPISNHLYFYWYRQILGQKVEFLVSFYNNEISEKSEIFDDQFSVERPDGSNFTLKIRSTKLEDSAMYFCASSEALTLQNWGNGQPQHFGDGTRLSIL.

V and J are TRBV7-8 and TRBJ2-3; D call uncertain. Between the trimmed V and J ends, which lost 3 bases and 0 bases, there was a span of 1 base. Germline-derived CDR1 and CDR2 are SGHVS and FQNEAQ. The CDR3 length is 12 residues. CDR3 in amino acids: CASSFSTDTQYF. Here the CDR3 DNA reads TGTGCCAGCAGCTTTAGCACAGATACGCAGTATTTT.

The rearrangement joins TRBV12-5 to TRBJ1-2; a weak D match, TRBD1 (5 bases). Germline loops: CDR1 LGHNT, CDR2 FRNRAP. The CDR3 spans 15 residues. The V gene lost 0 bases and the J gene lost 5 bases, with 13 bases spanning the gap. CDR3 sequence (DNA): TGTGCTAGTGGTTTGGTCGGGGCAGGTTCTTATGGCTACACCTTC. The encoded protein is CASGLVGAGSYGYTF.

V usage is TRBV2 and J usage is TRBJ1-1; D gene uncertain. Trimming removed 7 bases from V and 1 base from J, with 16 bases in between. CDR1 is SNHLY, CDR2 FYNNEI, per germline. This CDR3 region has 15 residues. The CDR3 region is CASMELTSSNTEAFF. DNA of the CDR3: TGTGCCAGCATGGAGTTGACAAGTTCGAACACTGAAGCTTTCTTT. Full variable domain (missing parts from reference TRBV2 and TRBJ1-1): EPEVTQTPSHQVTQMGQEVILRCVPISNHLYFYWYRQILGQKVEFLVSFYNNEISEKSEIFDDQFSVERPDGSNFTLKIRSTKLEDSAMYFCASMELTSSNTEAFFGQGTRLTVV.

This clone is classed as medium-sized. V gene TRBV2 combines with J gene TRBJ1-2; maybe TRBD1 (5 bases). The germline CDR1 and CDR2 sequences are SNHLY and FYNNEI. The CDR3 contains 15 residues. V dropped 9 bases and J dropped 0 bases, with 17 bases sitting between them. CDR3 in amino acids: CASRRVQVANYGYTF. CDR3 DNA sequence: TGTGCCAGTCGTCGGGTACAGGTAGCTAACTATGGCTACACCTTC.

CDR3 in DNA: TGTGCCAGCAGTGAATCCATAGGCAGGGGGAGAACTAATGAAAAACTGTTTTTT. This sequence encodes CASSESIGRGRTNEKLFF. This chain joins TRBV25-1 and TRBJ1-4, with 7 bases fitting TRBD1. J lost 1 base, V lost 1 base, and 9 bases had no gene match. This CDR3 is built from 18 residues. Looked up from germline, CDR1 is MGHDK and CDR2 is SYGVNS. Full variable domain (outside the CDR3, taken from reference TRBV25-1 and TRBJ1-4): EADIYQTPRYLVIGTGKKITLECSQTMGHDKMYWYQQDPGMELHLIHYSYGVNSTEKGDLSSESTVSRIRTEHFPLTLESARPSHTSQYLCASSESIGRGRTNEKLFFGSGTQLSVL.

This rearrangement joins TRBV30 to TRBJ1-4; D ambiguous. The V and J ends lost 0 bases and 4 bases respectively, with 9 bases between them. The germline V gene has CDR1 GTSNPN and CDR2 SVGIG (reference sequence). This CDR3 comprises 14 residues. The DNA for the CDR3 is TGTGCCTGGAGTGTGGCCCAAGATAATGAAAAACTGTTTTTT. Its translation: CAWSVAQDNEKLFF.

This sequence joins TRBV23-1 and TRBJ2-7, with 8 nucleotides matching TRBD2. TRBV23-1 is an open reading frame, and its role is uncertain. The CDR3 spans 20 residues. V lost 0 bases to trimming and J lost 2 bases; unmatched junction nucleotides: 18. CDR3 coding DNA: TGCGCCAGCAGTCAATCGAAGCGACCCAGGGGAGCGGGGGTGACCTACGAGCAGTACTTC. Translated, it gives CASSQSKRPRGAGVTYEQYF.